This T cell receptor beta chain was documented in a study of neurological immune-mediated disorders. Ten or more counts support this clonotype. 5'RACE employing 10-nucleotide random UMIs yielded the cDNA. TCRdb fed the 5' RACE reads into MiXCR, producing one record per CDR3 protein. Of some 49,000 distinct CDR3 sequences listed, 10% are singletons. Documented time point: longitudinal time-point 1 (baseline). The unsorted libraries originated from 2 million PBMCs kept at -80 C. The CDR3 loop spans 17 amino acids. Trimming cost V 0 bases and J 4 bases; bases outside gene matches: 12. Germline lookup yields CDR1 MNHNY and CDR2 SVGAGI (reference sequence).

This chain joins TRBV6-6 and TRBJ2-7, with TRBD2 matching over 7 bases. This clonotype was obtained from a woman aged 40 to 50 in good health. What was sequenced was PBMCs. Here the CDR3 reads CASSYSAPGGSRYEQYF. CDR3 in DNA: TGTGCCAGCAGTTACTCTGCTCCGGGAGGATCAAGGTACGAGCAGTACTTC.